This T cell receptor beta chain was captured in a study of identical twins. Using its own MiXCR run on the 5' RACE reads, TCRdb lists one record per CDR3 protein. This table holds more than 600,000 distinct CDR3 sequences, 15% to 20% found once. In regard to this clonotype: Its specificity is not known.

The study, taken as a whole, reports: With abundant cord blood beta clonotypes, insertions were fewer; memory repertoires showed no such pattern.

This sample also appeared in a second study, on T cells expressing NK-cell markers.

Input material: PBMCs. This clonotype was sampled from a woman between 18 and 29 years old in good health.

The CDR3 bases are TGCAGTGCTCCCTCCAAGCGGGGGGGCCCTACGCAGTATTTT. Its translation: CSAPSKRGGPTQYF. The rearrangement joins TRBV20-1 to TRBJ2-3; 10 positions match TRBD2. Germline V gene data show CDR1 as DFQATT and CDR2 as SNEGSKA (reference sequence). The J segment lost 8 bases and the V segment lost 5 bases, leaving 10 bases of the junction unmatched. The CDR3 spans 14 residues.